Sequencing of this T cell receptor (beta chain) was carried out in a study of blood T cell repertoires in COVID-19. Germline CDR1 and CDR2: SEHNR and FQNEAQ (reference sequence). The CDR3 covers 13 residues. V was trimmed by 3 bases and J by 5 bases, leaving 7 bases between them. Sequenced by immunoSEQ multiplex PCR; TCRdb stores in-frame clones only, minus some. The sample includes 70,000 to 85,000 clones, roughly nine tenths of them seen just once. The rearrangement links TRBV7-9 to TRBJ2-2; tentatively, D is TRBD1 (6 bases). This TCR was recovered from a woman aged 45-60 years with active or convalescent COVID-19. The sequenced sample consisted of peripheral blood. The CDR3 DNA reads TGTGCCAGCAGCTTCCAGGGGACCGGGGAGCTGTTTTTT. Protein sequence: CASSFQGTGELFF.